The 13 T cell receptor beta chains below were found in one sample sequenced in a study of T cell responses to AZD1222 COVID-19 vaccine (dated by TCRdb to the early 2020s). The sample's time point label is to be understood as: baseline before first vaccination. Libraries came from the immunoSEQ multiplex PCR assay. Here the immuneACCESS table is served through TCRdb, limited to in-frame sequences with V and J called. Missing clones are a known gap in these copies; in checked studies unresolved V genes cover under half, and the rest lacks a known reason. A total of 130,000 to 150,000 clones appear in this sample, 85% to 95% of them only once. The ten largest clones represent 1.5% to 2% of the sample. Material: peripheral blood, obtained on day 0 of AZD1222 vaccination. These receptors originate from an adult in good health.

Relative to its sample, this clone is medium-sized. The CDR3 protein is CAWSVGLVNEQFF. The CDR3 bases are TGTGCCTGGAGTGTAGGACTAGTCAATGAGCAGTTCTTC. V is TRBV30 and J is TRBJ2-1; 7 bases agree with TRBD2. V lost 0 bases, J lost 6 bases, and 2 bases stayed unmatched. The CDR3 sequence is 13 residues long. Germline V gives CDR1 GTSNPN, CDR2 SVGIG (reference sequence).

The chain links TRBV2 to TRBJ1-1; D not certain. Germline V lookup: CDR1 SNHLY, CDR2 FYNNEI. The CDR3 extends over 13 amino acids. V was shortened by 6 bases and J by 6 bases, with 14 bases between the two germline ends. This CDR3 is CASRERHASEAFF. The CDR3 region has the DNA TGTGCCAGCAGGGAACGGCACGCGTCTGAAGCTTTCTTT.

The CDR3 spells CASSPTGDSGANVLTF. In DNA form, the CDR3 reads TGTGCCAGTAGTCCCACAGGTGACTCTGGGGCCAACGTCCTGACTTTC. The rearrangement links TRBV19 to TRBJ2-6; D is possibly TRBD1 (5 bases). CDR1 and CDR2 (germline): LNHDA, SQIVND (reference sequence). Trimming removed 5 bases from V and 0 bases from J, with 11 bases in between. CDR3 length equals 16 residues.

The gene calls are TRBV11-1 and TRBJ2-1; no reliable D call. Deletions cut 1 base from V and 5 bases from J, with 15 bases between. Germline values: CDR1 SGHAT, CDR2 FQDESV (reference sequence). The CDR3 runs 16 residues. Here the CDR3 reads CASSLGVAAPDNEQFF. CDR3 sequence (DNA): TGTGCCAGCAGCTTAGGGGTGGCGGCACCCGACAATGAGCAGTTCTTC.

V is TRBV2 and J is TRBJ1-5, with D uncertain. V was pared by 6 bases and J by 5 bases, with 11 bases between. This CDR3 contains 13 residues. Germline V gene sequence: CDR1 SNHLY, CDR2 FYNNEI. CDR3 bases: TGTGCCAGCAGAATGACTCTAGATCAGCCCCAGCATTTT. This encodes CASRMTLDQPQHF.

This clone has just a few counts. The genes are TRBV6-5 and TRBJ1-5; a possible D gene is TRBD1 (5 bases). The germline CDR1 and CDR2 sequences are MNHEY and SVGAGI. V shed 6 bases and J shed 3 bases, with 15 bases lying between them. The length of the CDR3 is 15 residues. DNA for the CDR3: TGTGCCAGCAGGGCCATGGGGGTCTTCAATCAGCCCCAGCATTTT. This encodes CASRAMGVFNQPQHF.

This clone has just one count. V and J are TRBV24-1 and TRBJ2-1; D not certain. The CDR3 has 11 residues. Germline V gives CDR1 KGHDR, CDR2 SFDVKD. V was trimmed by 6 bases and J by 12 bases, leaving 11 bases between them. Here the CDR3 reads CATSLGSWQFF. As DNA, the CDR3 is TGTGCCACCAGTCTAGGTTCATGGCAGTTCTTC.

This chain links TRBV10-3 with TRBJ1-2, with 7 bases lining up with TRBD1. The CDR3 consists of 13 residues. CDR1 is ENHRY and CDR2 is SYGVKD in the germline V gene. V gave up 3 bases and J gave up 4 bases; unmatched junction bases: 2. The CDR3 DNA reads TGTGCCATCAGTGACTCAGGGGGCTATGGCTACACCTTC. Translating it yields CAISDSGGYGYTF.

This chain connects TRBV5-4 to TRBJ2-3, with TRBD2 as a possible D gene (6 bases). The V gene's germline CDR1 is SGHNT and CDR2 YYREEE (reference sequence). CDR3 size: 16 residues. With 4 bases removed from V and 2 bases from J, the gap between germline ends came to 17 bases. CDR3: CASSARLGGVTDTQYF. CDR3 in DNA: TGTGCCAGCAGCGCCCGACTAGGTGGAGTCACAGATACGCAGTATTTT.

The rearrangement joins TRBV19 to TRBJ1-2; TRBD1 is a possible D gene (5 bases). Germline V gene sequence: CDR1 LNHDA, CDR2 SQIVND (reference sequence). V dropped 3 bases and J dropped 6 bases, with 14 bases sitting between them. This CDR3 is 14 amino acids long. CDR3 coding DNA: TGTGCCAGTAGTATCCAGGGTCCGTGGGATGGCTACACCTTC. Translating gives CASSIQGPWDGYTF. Supplemented by reference TRBV19 and TRBJ1-2, the full variable domain reads DGGITQSPKYLFRKEGQNVTLSCEQNLNHDAMYWYRQDPGQGLRLIYYSQIVNDFQKGDIAEGYSVSREKKESFPLTVTSAQKNPTAFYLCASSIQGPWDGYTFGSGTRLTVV.

V and J are TRBV5-5 and TRBJ1-1; D may be TRBD1 (5 bases). Trimming left V 4 bases short and J 1 base short, with 14 bases between. The CDR3 contains 15 residues. CDR1 is SGHKS, CDR2 YYEKEE, per germline (reference sequence). This CDR3 is CASSPWDYSNTEAFF. For the CDR3, the DNA is TGTGCCAGCAGCCCCTGGGACTACTCGAACACTGAAGCTTTCTTT.

The sample holds one count of this clone. For the CDR3, the DNA is TGTGCCATCAGTGAGTTAGGGGACACAACCGAGCCCCGATTCCAAGAGACCCAGTACTTC. Translation: CAISELGDTTEPRFQETQYF. The rearrangement joins TRBV10-3 to TRBJ2-5; a possible D gene is TRBD1 (6 bases). Germline V gene data show CDR1 as ENHRY and CDR2 as SYGVKD. The germline V and J ends were trimmed by 1 base and 1 base, with 25 bases remaining between them. The CDR3 runs 20 residues.

The V and J genes are TRBV4-2 and TRBJ1-2; D uncertain. The length of the CDR3 is 13 residues. V lost 0 bases and J lost 4, with 6 bases in between. Germline assignment: CDR1 LGHNA and CDR2 YNFKEQ. The CDR3 DNA reads as TGTGCCAGCAGCCAAGACGGACCCTATGGCTACACCTTC. This gives the protein CASSQDGPYGYTF.